Included here is one T cell receptor (beta chain) sequence, with context. This clonotype was seen a handful of times. The target of this receptor is not known. The input lacks base qualities; no much larger clone sits a single base away. This specimen's treatment or condition label, interpreted: in vitro stimulation with specific CMV peptide epitopes to enrich CMV-specific T cells. Sequencing was carried out with an Illumina HiSeq 1500. TCRdb's own reprocessing of the public reads used fastp at Q25 and MiXCR and kept productive beta chains. Rows with a matching CDR3 protein are joined into one entry that keeps the most common DNA and genes. This sample has roughly 800,000 distinct CDR3 sequences in its table, and roughly 29% of those were observed once. The biggest ten clones account for around 13% of the sample. This specimen belongs to a study of T cell repertoires in cytomegalovirus infection (dated by TCRdb to the late 2010s). Regarding the study in general: The peptide stimulations were aimed at well-studied HLA-B-restricted epitopes as well as recently identified HLA-C-restricted CMV epitopes, whose presentation resists viral immunomodulation. Because public TCR beta signatures pointed to carriage of CMV infection together with the matching HLA type, the HLA type of each donor mattered for the analysis.

Trimming removed 4 bases from V and 0 bases from J; the gene matches leave 16 bases unexplained. The CDR3 covers 19 residues, taking in both the cysteine and the phenylalanine. Here the CDR3 DNA is all that survives: 57 bases in frame from base 1. The germline V gene encodes CDR1 MNHNS and CDR2 SASEGT. On the study overall, not on this receptor specifically: Cumulative frequency of public TCR beta family members discriminated carriers of CMV infection plus the relevant HLA type in this cohort and an independent 352-donor cohort. The ex vivo response was dominated by HLA-C-restricted CMV-specific TCR beta clonotypes, which also provided the single most frequent clonotype in two of eight donors.

The sequence came from a human donor in good health (CMV status not recorded). Some clones in this sample may be carry-over from other donors' samples. The sequence links TRBV6-1 to TRBJ1-1; 8 bases in the junction line up with TRBD1. This sample comprised cultured CD8+ T cells from PBMCs, obtained from culture after CMV antigen stimulation. The base sequence is TGTGCCAGCAGTGTGCTCATGGACAGGGTAGGAGGGGTGAACACTGAAGCTTTCTTT. This yields the protein CASSVLMDRVGGVNTEAFF.